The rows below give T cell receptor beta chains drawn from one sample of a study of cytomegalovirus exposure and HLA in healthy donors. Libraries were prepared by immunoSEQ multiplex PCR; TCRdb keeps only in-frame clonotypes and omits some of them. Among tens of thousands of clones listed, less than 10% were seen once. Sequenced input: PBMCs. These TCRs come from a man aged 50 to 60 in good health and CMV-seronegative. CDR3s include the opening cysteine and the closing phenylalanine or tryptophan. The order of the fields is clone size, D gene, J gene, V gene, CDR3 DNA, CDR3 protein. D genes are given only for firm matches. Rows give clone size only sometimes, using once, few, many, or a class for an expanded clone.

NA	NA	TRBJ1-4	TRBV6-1	TGTGCCAGCAGTGAACTGTACAGTTCTGATGAAAAACTGTTTTTT	CASSELYSSDEKLFF
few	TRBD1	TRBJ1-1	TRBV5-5	TGTGCCAGCAGCTTGGGGCATACAGGGGTCTGGACTGAAGCTTTCTTT	CASSLGHTGVWTEAFF
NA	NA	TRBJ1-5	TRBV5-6	TGTGCCAGCAGCTTTTGGGGGGGTAATCAGCCCCAGCATTTT	CASSFWGGNQPQHF
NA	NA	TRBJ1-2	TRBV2	TGTGCCAGCAGTGAGGACAGAGGGGATTATGGCTACACCTTC	CASSEDRGDYGYTF
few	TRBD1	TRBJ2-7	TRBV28	TGTGCCAGCAGTGAACCGGGACAGGGTTCGTTCGAGCAGTACTTC	CASSEPGQGSFEQYF
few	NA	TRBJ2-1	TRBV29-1	TGCAGCGTTGGGGGAGGGGACAACTACAATGAGCAGTTCTTC	CSVGGGDNYNEQFF
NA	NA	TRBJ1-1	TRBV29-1	TGCAGCGTAGCCGTCTTATTGCAGGGAACTCAGGAGGCTTTCTTT	CSVAVLLQGTQEAFF
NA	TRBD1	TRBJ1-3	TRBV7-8	TGTGCCAGCAGTCCTACGACAGGGCTACTCTCTGGAAACACCATATATTTT	CASSPTTGLLSGNTIYF
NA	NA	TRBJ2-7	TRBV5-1	TGCGCCAGCAGCCGCGGTGGCGGGGCTATTTACGAGCAGTACTTC	CASSRGGGAIYEQYF
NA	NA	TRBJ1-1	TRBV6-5	TGTGCCAGCAGTTACGAAATCGCCGACAGGAACACTGAAGCTTTCTTT	CASSYEIADRNTEAFF
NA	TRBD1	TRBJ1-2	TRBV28	TGTGCCAGCAGTGTATCCGGGACAGGGGGATTGTATGGCTACACCTTC	CASSVSGTGGLYGYTF
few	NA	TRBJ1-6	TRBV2	TGTGCCAGCAATGAGGGCCCTTTTAATTCACCCCTCCACTTT	CASNEGPFNSPLHF
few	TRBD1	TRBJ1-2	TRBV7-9	TGTGCCAGCAGCAGCAGACAGGGAGGCTACACCTTC	CASSSRQGGYTF
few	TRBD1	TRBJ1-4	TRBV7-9	TGTGCCAGCAGCTTGGGGGGACAGGGCGGTGAAAAACTGTTTTTT	CASSLGGQGGEKLFF
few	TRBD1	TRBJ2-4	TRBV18	TGTGCCAGCTCTCCGACAGGGTCGCGAGACATTCAGTACTTC	CASSPTGSRDIQYF
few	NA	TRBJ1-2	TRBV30	TGTGCCTGGAACGGGGCTAACTATGGCTACACCTTC	CAWNGANYGYTF
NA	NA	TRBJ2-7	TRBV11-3	TGTGCCAGCAGCTTAGGATCCGGTGGTTACGAGCAGTACTTC	CASSLGSGGYEQYF
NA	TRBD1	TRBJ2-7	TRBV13	TGTGCCAGCAGCTTAGGGGACAGGGGGCGAGCCGAGCAGTACTTC	CASSLGDRGRAEQYF
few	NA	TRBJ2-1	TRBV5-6	TGTGCCAGCAGCCCCCGGAACCCGGACAGAACCTACAATGAGCAGTTCTTC	CASSPRNPDRTYNEQFF
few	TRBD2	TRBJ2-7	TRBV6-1	TGTGCCAGCAGTGAAGCGCTTCAGGAGGGGAGGGAGTACTTC	CASSEALQEGREYF
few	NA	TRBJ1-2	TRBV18	TGTGCCAGCCGGCGGGAAGCTAACTATGGCTACACCTTC	CASRREANYGYTF
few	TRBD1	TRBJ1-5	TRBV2	TGTGCCAGCAGTGTCGTCCCGGGACAGGGGGCTGGCAATCAGCCCCAGCATTTT	CASSVVPGQGAGNQPQHF
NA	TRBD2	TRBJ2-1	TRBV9	TGTGCCAGCAGCCCCGGACTAGCGCCACTTAATGAGCAGTTCTTC	CASSPGLAPLNEQFF
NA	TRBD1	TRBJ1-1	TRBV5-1	TGCGCCAGCAGAACGGACAGGGACACTGAAGCTTTCTTT	CASRTDRDTEAFF
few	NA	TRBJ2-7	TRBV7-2	TGTGCCAGCAGCTTAGATGTGTCCTCTTACGAGCAGTACTTC	CASSLDVSSYEQYF
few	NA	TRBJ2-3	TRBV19	TGTGCCAGTAGTGCTGGTCTGAGGATCACAGATACGCAGTATTTT	CASSAGLRITDTQYF
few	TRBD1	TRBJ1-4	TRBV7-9	TGTGCCAGCAGCCAGGGACAGGGGACAACTAATGAAAAACTGTTTTTT	CASSQGQGTTNEKLFF
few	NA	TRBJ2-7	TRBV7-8	TGTGCCAGCAGCTTGAATTCCGTCACAGGGTTGATCTACGAGCAGTACTTC	CASSLNSVTGLIYEQYF
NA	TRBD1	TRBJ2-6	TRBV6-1	TGTGCCAGCAGTGACGGGACAGTCTCTGGGGCCAACGTCCTGACTTTC	CASSDGTVSGANVLTF
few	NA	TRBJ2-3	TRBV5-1	TGCGCCAGCAGCCAAAGACTAGCAGATACGCAGTATTTT	CASSQRLADTQYF
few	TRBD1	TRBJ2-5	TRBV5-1	TGCGCCAGCAGCCCGGGGACAGGGGCGCCGTACTTC	CASSPGTGAPYF
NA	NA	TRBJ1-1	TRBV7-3	TGTGCCAGCAGTCCTCTGGGGGGGAACACTGAAGCTTTCTTT	CASSPLGGNTEAFF
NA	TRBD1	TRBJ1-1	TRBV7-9	TGTGCCAGCAGCCTCGGGACAGCGAACACTGAAGCTTTCTTT	CASSLGTANTEAFF
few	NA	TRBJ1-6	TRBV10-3	TGTGCCTCCCGACACCAGGAGGATCGCTCACCCCTCCACTTT	CASRHQEDRSPLHF
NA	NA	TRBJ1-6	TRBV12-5	TGTGCTAGTGGTTTGCCTTACAGGGATTGGTCACCCCTCCACTTT	CASGLPYRDWSPLHF
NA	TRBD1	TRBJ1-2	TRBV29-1	TGCAGCGTTGATGCCGGAGGGGGCGGATATGGCTACACCTTC	CSVDAGGGGYGYTF
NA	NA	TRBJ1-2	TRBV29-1	TGCAGCGTTGAAGATCGAGTTAACGGTGGCTACACCTTC	CSVEDRVNGGYTF
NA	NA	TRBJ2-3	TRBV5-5	TGTGCCAGCAGCTTGGATGGGGGCTCCGATACGCAGTATTTT	CASSLDGGSDTQYF
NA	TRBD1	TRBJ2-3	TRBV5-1	TGCGCCAGCAGCAAGCAGACAGGGGGCATCGCAGATACGCAGTATTTT	CASSKQTGGIADTQYF
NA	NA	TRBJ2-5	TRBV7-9	TGTGCCAGCAGTCTTGGCCTGGAAGAGACCCAGTACTTC	CASSLGLEETQYF
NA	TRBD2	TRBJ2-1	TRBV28	TGTGCCAGCAGTAAGACTAGCGGGAGGGGGAGGGGGGCCTACAATGAGCAGTTCTTC	CASSKTSGRGRGAYNEQFF
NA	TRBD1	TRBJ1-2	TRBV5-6	TGTGCCAGCAGCCCTCCCGCCGGGCAGGGGGCATGGGGCTACACCTTC	CASSPPAGQGAWGYTF
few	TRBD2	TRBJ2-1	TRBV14	TGTGCCAGCACCGGAGCGGACACCTGGGTTGGGCTAGCGGTTTGCAATGAGCAGTTCTTC	CASTGADTWVGLAVCNEQFF
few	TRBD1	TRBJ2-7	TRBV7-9	TGTGCCAGCAGCACAGGACAGGGGTTCTACGAGCAGTACTTC	CASSTGQGFYEQYF
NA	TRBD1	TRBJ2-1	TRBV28	TGTGCCAGCAGACGGGACAGATACAATGAGCAGTTCTTC	CASRRDRYNEQFF
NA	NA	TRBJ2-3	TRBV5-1	TGCGCCAGCAGCCTAGGTCGGGATACGCAGTATTTT	CASSLGRDTQYF
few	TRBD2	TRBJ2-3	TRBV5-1	TGCGCCAGCAGCTTAGCGGGGGGGCGTGTAGATACGCAGTATTTT	CASSLAGGRVDTQYF
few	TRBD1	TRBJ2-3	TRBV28	TGTGCCAGCAGGTGGGGGACAGGGGCAGATACGCAGTATTTT	CASRWGTGADTQYF
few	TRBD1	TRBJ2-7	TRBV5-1	TGCGCCAGCAGGCCGGGACAGGTCTACTCCTACGAGCAGTACTTC	CASRPGQVYSYEQYF
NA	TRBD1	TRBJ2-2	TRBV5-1	TGCGCCAGCAGCCTGGACAGGGATGCCGGGGAGCTGTTTTTT	CASSLDRDAGELFF
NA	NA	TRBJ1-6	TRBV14	TGTGCCAGCAGCCAACAGGGGTTGAGTTCACCCCTCCACTTT	CASSQQGLSSPLHF
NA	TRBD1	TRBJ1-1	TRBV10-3	TGTGCCATCAGTCCGGGACAGGTGAACACTGAAGCTTTCTTT	CAISPGQVNTEAFF
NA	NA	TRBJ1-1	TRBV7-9	TGTGCCAGCAGCTTAGCTCGGGCGGGGAAGAACACTGAAGCTTTCTTT	CASSLARAGKNTEAFF